Following are 16 T cell receptor beta chains from one sample sequenced in a study of control samples from healthy donors and cancer patients. Sequencing was performed with immunoSEQ multiplex PCR; in TCRdb, only in-frame clones are kept and a portion is missing. Among roughly 70,000 clones, approximately 94% were seen once, and the ten largest hold around 2.8%. The sequenced material came from blood. All receptors derive from a young woman in good health.

CDR3 in DNA: TGTGCCATCAGTCCTTTGACAGGAATGAACACTGAAGCTTTCTTT. This gives the protein CAISPLTGMNTEAFF. The rearrangement links TRBV10-3 to TRBJ1-1, with a weak D call TRBD1 (6 bases). V lost 5 bases to trimming and J lost 0 bases, with 13 bases between them. This CDR3 has 15 amino acids. Germline V gives CDR1 ENHRY, CDR2 SYGVKD.

The chain is built from TRBV10-2 and TRBJ1-2; a possible D gene is TRBD1 (6 bases). Per the germline V gene, CDR1 is WSHSY and CDR2 is SAAADI. The length of the CDR3 is 17 residues. The ends were cut back, 2 bases at V and 6 bases at J, with 22 bases in the middle. CDR3 nucleotides: TGCGCCAGCAGTGAGGGAGGGTCAGGGGTCTTCAGTGATGGCTACACCTTC. It yields the protein CASSEGGSGVFSDGYTF.

J is TRBJ1-2 and V is TRBV19; weak D call: TRBD1 (5 bases). The CDR3 sequence is 13 residues long. V lost 5 bases, J lost 4 bases, and 11 bases lay in between. The germline gives CDR1 LNHDA, CDR2 SQIVND (reference sequence). This chain's CDR3 is CASSPTGSYGYTF. As DNA, the CDR3 is TGTGCCAGTAGTCCTACAGGTTCCTATGGCTACACCTTC.

This sequence joins TRBV4-1 and TRBJ1-1; D gene uncertain. The V end was cut by 3 bases, the J end by 5 bases, with 13 bases between. The germline gives CDR1 MGHRA, CDR2 YSYEKL. This CDR3 is built from 14 residues. CDR3 in amino acids: CASSHGAGKTEAFF. The CDR3 nucleotides read TGCGCCAGCAGCCACGGAGCAGGAAAAACTGAAGCTTTCTTT.

The chain combines TRBV30 with TRBJ2-5; no reliable D call. Germline V gives CDR1 GTSNPN, CDR2 SVGIG (reference sequence). The CDR3 runs to 13 residues. The V and J ends lost 1 base and 4 bases respectively, with 10 bases between them. CDR3 amino acids: CAWSGQPPETQYF. In DNA form, the CDR3 reads TGTGCCTGGAGTGGGCAACCGCCAGAGACCCAGTACTTC.

This chain links TRBV28 with TRBJ2-7, with no clear D. Germline loops: CDR1 MDHEN, CDR2 SYDVKM. The length of the CDR3 is 13 residues. The V end was cut by 0 bases, the J end by 1 base, with 4 bases between. The CDR3: CASSLCVSYEQYV. CDR3 bases: TGTGCCAGCAGTTTATGCGTATCCTACGAGCAGTACGTC.

The chain links TRBV4-1 to TRBJ1-5; 8 bases map to TRBD1. The CDR3 length is 18 residues. Germline values: CDR1 MGHRA, CDR2 YSYEKL. Trimming removed 4 bases from V and 0 bases from J; junction bases left unmatched: 11. The DNA for the CDR3 is TGCGCCAGCAGCCGAACCGGACAGGGTACATATAGCAATCAGCCCCAGCATTTT. Translation gives CASSRTGQGTYSNQPQHF.

The chain is built from TRBV28 and TRBJ1-1; D is ambiguous. The CDR3 is 14 residues long. Trimming took off 2 bases at V and 1 base at J, with 8 bases between the two ends. Per germline, CDR1 MDHEN and CDR2 SYDVKM. The CDR3 spells CASSLAQANTEAFF. Written as DNA, the CDR3 is TGTGCCAGCAGTTTAGCCCAAGCGAACACTGAAGCTTTCTTT.

This chain connects TRBV6-6 to TRBJ2-1; D possibly matches TRBD1 or TRBD2 (6 bases each). The CDR3 runs 13 residues. Trimming removed 8 bases from V and 7 bases from J, with 15 bases in between. Germline lookup yields CDR1 MNHNY and CDR2 SVGAGI (reference sequence). The CDR3 DNA reads TGTGCCAGCGTGCCGGGGGCCAATAATGAGCAGTTCTTC. It encodes CASVPGANNEQFF.

The CDR3 DNA reads as TGTGCCAGCAGTGCCCAGGGGTATAGTCTAGGGCGAACTGAAGCTTTCTTT. This encodes CASSAQGYSLGRTEAFF. The V and J genes are TRBV2 and TRBJ1-1; TRBD1 is a possible D gene (6 bases). CDR1 and CDR2 (germline): SNHLY, FYNNEI. The CDR3 is 17 amino acids. Trimming stripped 4 bases from V and 5 bases from J, with 23 bases between.

CDR3 residues: CASSLGLAGGRGETQYF. CDR3 nucleotides: TGTGCCAGTAGTCTGGGACTAGCGGGGGGCCGCGGGGAGACCCAGTACTTC. This rearrangement joins TRBV19 to TRBJ2-5; TRBD2 agrees at 15 bases. The junction had 9 bases not matched to a gene; V was cut back by 5 bases and J by 5 bases. Germline CDR1 LNHDA, CDR2 SQIVND (reference sequence). The CDR3 is made up of 17 amino acids.

This chain joins TRBV19 and TRBJ1-1; no definite D call. CDR3 length: 16 amino acids. Germline CDR1 reads LNHDA; CDR2 reads SQIVND (reference sequence). Deletions cut 2 bases from V and 6 bases from J, with 19 bases between. This CDR3 reads CASSIISMAPTAEAFF. DNA of the CDR3: TGTGCCAGTAGTATAATATCAATGGCGCCCACTGCTGAAGCTTTCTTT.

The gene calls are TRBV10-3 and TRBJ1-2; D may be TRBD1 (5 bases). The CDR3 is made up of 12 amino acids. V gave up 10 bases and J gave up 4 bases, with 13 bases separating them. Germline V CDR1 and CDR2: ENHRY, SYGVKD. As DNA, the CDR3 is TGTGCCACCAAGGACACCTCCTATGGCTACACCTTC. This translates into CATKDTSYGYTF.

The chain joins TRBV12-5 to TRBJ1-1, with D tentatively TRBD1 (6 bases). V was clipped by 7 bases and J by 1 base, with 10 bases between them. Germline loops: CDR1 LGHNT, CDR2 FRNRAP. The CDR3 has 13 residues. CDR3 in DNA: TGTGCTAGTGCTATGACAGGGAACACTGAAGCTTTCTTT. It is translated as CASAMTGNTEAFF.

About this clone itself: This CDR3 is also generated by other DNA sequences in the sample. The CDR3 nucleotides are TGTGCCAGCAGTTCGGACAGGGGGTCGAATCAGCCCCAGCATTTT. This codes for CASSSDRGSNQPQHF. The chain employs TRBV6-5 and TRBJ1-5; 10 positions agree with TRBD1. Per the germline V gene, CDR1 is MNHEY and CDR2 is SVGAGI. The V and J ends lost 4 bases and 4 bases, in that order; junction bases with no gene match: 4. This CDR3 comprises 15 residues.

This sequence joins TRBV29-1 and TRBJ1-1; D is unresolved. Trimming removed 6 bases at V and 2 bases at J, with 7 bases between. Germline-derived CDR1 and CDR2 are SQVTM and ANQGSEA. This CDR3 has 11 residues. Here the CDR3 reads CSVLRNTEAFF. The CDR3, as DNA: TGCAGCGTGCTGAGAAACACTGAAGCTTTCTTT. The whole variable domain, filled in from reference TRBV29-1 and TRBJ1-1, reads SAVISQKPSRDICQRGTSLTIQCQVDSQVTMMFWYRQQPGQSLTLIATANQGSEATYESGFVIDKFPISRPNLTFSTLTVSNMSPEDSSIYLCSVLRNTEAFFGQGTRLTVV.